These 29 T cell receptor beta chains share one sample of origin, sequenced in a study of long-term antiretroviral therapy in people with HIV. At survey level, the immunoSEQ assay was run in its v3.0 version. Using immunoSEQ multiplex PCR, the repertoire was profiled, and TCRdb retains in-frame clones only, with some absent. The data contain around 21,000 clones, around 86% of them singletons. The specimen comprised unsorted PBMCs, sampled 0.2 years before starting antiretroviral therapy. These receptors were obtained from a man aged 18 to 30 with HIV.

The V gene is TRBV6-5, the J gene TRBJ1-5; D remains unclear. CDR1 is MNHEY, CDR2 SVGAGI, per germline. CDR3 size: 14 residues. V was clipped by 6 bases and J by 1 base, with 10 bases between them. CDR3 amino acids: CASSWTRSNQPQHF. In nucleotides, the CDR3 is TGTGCCAGCAGCTGGACTAGGAGCAATCAGCCCCAGCATTTT.

The chain carries TRBV7-2 and TRBJ1-1; no firm D call. V was cut by 2 bases and J by 1 base, with 17 bases left in between. This CDR3 is 17 amino acids long. Per the germline V gene, CDR1 is SGHTA and CDR2 is FQGNSA. The CDR3 protein is CASSLLGRIGENTEAFF. As DNA, the CDR3 is TGTGCCAGCAGCTTACTGGGCAGAATCGGGGAGAACACTGAAGCTTTCTTT.

Relative to its sample, this clone is medium-sized. This CDR3 reads CASSQVDLYGYTF. The CDR3 DNA follows: TGTGCCAGCAGCCAAGTGGACCTCTATGGCTACACCTTC. The chain employs TRBV14 and TRBJ1-2; D is unresolved. There are 13 residues in the CDR3. Trimming took off 1 base at V and 4 bases at J, with 7 bases between the two ends. CDR1 is SGHDN, CDR2 FVKESK, per germline.

The J gene is TRBJ2-3, the V gene TRBV7-9, with a tentative D call TRBD2 (6 bases). This CDR3 spans 15 amino acids. Germline V lookup: CDR1 SEHNR, CDR2 FQNEAQ (reference sequence). V was trimmed by 8 bases and J by 2 bases, leaving 17 bases between them. The CDR3 sequence is CASRELLRDTDTQYF. The DNA for the CDR3 is TGTGCCAGCCGGGAGCTTCTGCGGGACACAGATACGCAGTATTTT.

This sequence joins TRBV5-1 and TRBJ1-5; D is undetermined. V lost 2 bases, J lost 4 bases, and 19 bases lay in between. CDR3 size: 17 residues. The germline V gene has CDR1 SGHRS and CDR2 YFSETQ. CDR3 nucleotide sequence: TGCGCCAGCAGCTTTGGAACATATAGGAGCGAAAATCAGCCCCAGCATTTT. Translated: CASSFGTYRSENQPQHF.

The rearrangement uses TRBV7-6 and TRBJ2-7, with TRBD2 identical over 12 bases. J gave up 0 bases and V 5 bases, and 2 bases lay outside the gene matches. Germline CDR1 reads SGHVS; CDR2 reads FNYEAQ. The length of the CDR3 is 15 residues. The CDR3 here is CASSTLAGGSYEQYF. For the CDR3, the DNA is TGTGCCAGCAGCACACTAGCGGGAGGCTCCTACGAGCAGTACTTC.

The chain recombines TRBV11-1 with TRBJ1-2, with D hard to call. CDR3 size: 14 residues. The ends were cut back, 5 bases at V and 0 bases at J, with 10 bases in the middle. Germline V gene sequence: CDR1 SGHAT, CDR2 FQDESV (reference sequence). This CDR3 reads CASSPGSANYGYTF. The CDR3 DNA follows: TGTGCCAGCAGCCCCGGGTCCGCTAACTATGGCTACACCTTC.

The genes are TRBV19 and TRBJ1-2, with D uncertain. V was shortened by 11 bases and J by 0 bases, with 10 bases between the two germline ends. Germline-derived CDR1 and CDR2 are LNHDA and SQIVND (reference sequence). CDR3 size: 12 residues. In DNA, the CDR3 is TGTGCCGCCTCGGCAGCTAACTATGGCTACACCTTC. This codes for CAASAANYGYTF.

A note on this clone: Mismatch with germline at one junction end may stem from a read error. This sequence joins TRBV4-2 and TRBJ1-1; D remains unclear. The CDR3 has 13 amino acids. CDR1 and CDR2 from the germline V gene are LGHNA and YNFKEQ. The CDR3, as DNA: TGTGCCAGCAGCCAACAACCGGGATCGGGTTATTCATTT. This encodes CASSQQPGSGYSF.

This clone was observed once. The chain is built from TRBV7-9 and TRBJ2-3; no clear D gene. The CDR3 is 12 residues long. Germline-derived CDR1 and CDR2 are SEHNR and FQNEAQ (reference sequence). Trimming removed 4 bases at V and 5 bases at J, with 7 bases between. CDR3 nucleotides: TGTGCCAGCAGCTCCCTAGAAGATACGCAGTATTTT. Translated, it gives CASSSLEDTQYF.

This chain uses TRBV6-5 with TRBJ1-5, with D possibly matching TRBD1 (6 bases). CDR1 is MNHEY and CDR2 is SVGAGI in the germline V gene. V was trimmed by 6 bases and J by 1 base, leaving 13 bases between them. This CDR3 contains 15 residues. The CDR3 DNA sequence: TGTGCCAGCAGAAGTACACAGGGAAGCAATCAGCCCCAGCATTTT. It encodes CASRSTQGSNQPQHF.

V is TRBV12-2 and J is TRBJ1-1; the tabulated D call, TRBD1, remains unverified against the DNA. TRBV12-2 is a documented pseudogene. This CDR3 is 14 amino acids long. The DNA of the CDR3 is TGTGCAAGTCGCTTAGGGCAGGGAAACACTGAAGCTTTCTTT. Residues: CASRLGQGNTEAFF.

The genes are TRBV7-9 and TRBJ2-7; tentatively, D is TRBD1 (6 bases). This CDR3 has 14 residues. Trimming removed 4 bases at V and 0 bases at J, with 10 bases between. Germline CDR1 reads SEHNR; CDR2 reads FQNEAQ (reference sequence). CDR3 amino acids: CASSSGQNSYEQYF. In nucleotides, the CDR3 is TGTGCCAGCAGCTCAGGACAGAACTCCTACGAGCAGTACTTC. Combining the CDR3 with reference TRBV7-9 and TRBJ2-7 gives the whole variable domain DTGVSQNPRHKITKRGQNVTFRCDPISEHNRLYWYRQTLGQGPEFLTYFQNEAQLEKSRLLSDRFSAERPKGSFSTLEIQRTEQGDSAMYLCASSSGQNSYEQYFGPGTRLTVT.

V and J are TRBV2 and TRBJ2-1; TRBD2 matches 11 bases. Germline CDR1 SNHLY, CDR2 FYNNEI. V trimming: 11 bases; J trimming: 6 bases; junction bases outside the gene matches: 9. This CDR3 is built from 14 residues. CDR3 coding DNA: TGTGCCGCGAAGACCCTAGCGGGGGGCAATGAGCAGTTCTTC. Translation: CAAKTLAGGNEQFF.

The V gene is TRBV18, the J gene TRBJ1-2; D gene uncertain. Trimming shortened V by 2 bases and J by 3 bases, and 7 bases separated the two germline ends. The CDR3 has 13 residues. The germline gives CDR1 KGHSH, CDR2 LQKENI. The CDR3 loop reads CASSPGQDYGYTF. For the CDR3, the DNA is TGTGCCAGCTCACCAGGGCAGGACTATGGCTACACCTTC.

The chain employs TRBV6-5 and TRBJ2-1; D call uncertain. Trimming shortened V by 2 bases and J by 3 bases, and 11 bases separated the two germline ends. Germline V CDR1 and CDR2: MNHEY, SVGAGI. The CDR3 loop spans 15 amino acids. CDR3 bases: TGTGCCAGCAGTTACCAGCCCCTTGGCTACAATGAGCAGTTCTTC. Protein: CASSYQPLGYNEQFF.

The genes are TRBV6-1 and TRBJ2-7, with D possibly being TRBD2 (5 bases). The CDR3 totals 12 residues. The germline V gene has CDR1 MNHNS and CDR2 SASEGT. Between the trimmed V and J ends, which lost 8 bases and 1 base, there was a span of 9 bases. The CDR3 is CASREFSYEQYF. The CDR3 nucleotides are TGTGCCAGCCGGGAATTTTCCTACGAGCAGTACTTC.

This chain uses TRBV4-1 with TRBJ2-7; D remains unclear. The germline CDR1 and CDR2 sequences are MGHRA and YSYEKL. The CDR3 covers 13 residues. V gave up 4 bases and J gave up 7 bases, with 14 bases separating them. The CDR3 DNA reads as TGCGCCAGCAGCCCTGGCACGGTGCAAGAGCAGTACTTC. It translates to CASSPGTVQEQYF.

V is TRBV7-8 and J is TRBJ2-5; D not resolved. The CDR3 is 14 residues long. V was cut by 0 bases and J by 5 bases, with 10 bases left in between. Per the germline V gene, CDR1 is SGHVS and CDR2 is FQNEAQ. The CDR3 nucleotides are TGTGCCAGCAGCTTAGCCCTTATTAGGGAGACCCAGTACTTC. Its translation is CASSLALIRETQYF.

This chain connects TRBV29-1 to TRBJ1-1; D call uncertain. V was shortened by 6 bases and J by 1 base, with 6 bases between the two germline ends. Germline V gene sequence: CDR1 SQVTM, CDR2 ANQGSEA. This CDR3 has 11 residues. CDR3 nucleotide sequence: TGCAGCGTCAAAGGGAACACTGAAGCTTTCTTT. Translating it yields CSVKGNTEAFF.

The genes are TRBV10-3 and TRBJ1-4; 8 bases map to TRBD1. The germline V gene encodes CDR1 ENHRY and CDR2 SYGVKD. CDR3 length equals 17 residues. The V and J ends lost 3 bases and 6 bases, in that order; junction bases with no gene match: 12. In DNA, the CDR3 is TGTGCCATCAGTGAAATGAGTTTAGACAGGGGATATGAAAAACTGTTTTTT. This gives the protein CAISEMSLDRGYEKLFF.

This clone was seen just once. The rearrangement uses TRBV7-8 and TRBJ2-7, with D possibly TRBD1 on 6 matching bases. This CDR3 spans 15 amino acids. In germline, CDR1 is SGHVS, CDR2 FQNEAQ. V was shortened by 1 base and J by 3 bases, with 13 bases between the two germline ends. CDR3 DNA sequence: TGTGCCAGCAGCTTAGGGCAGGGGATTGTCTACGAGCAGTACTTC. As protein: CASSLGQGIVYEQYF.

The chain joins TRBV28 to TRBJ2-1; 15 bases match TRBD2. Germline lookup yields CDR1 MDHEN and CDR2 SYDVKM. J lost 8 bases, V lost 6 bases, and 2 bases had no gene match. CDR3 length: 14 amino acids. CDR3 region: CASRRTSGRDEQFF. CDR3 sequence (DNA): TGTGCCAGCAGGCGGACTAGCGGGAGGGATGAGCAGTTCTTC. Full variable domain (remainder filled in from reference TRBV28 and TRBJ2-1): DVKVTQSSRYLVKRTGEKVFLECVQDMDHENMFWYRQDPGLGLRLIYFSYDVKMKEKGDIPEGYSVSREKKERFSLILESASTNQTSMYLCASRRTSGRDEQFFGPGTRLTVL.

V usage is TRBV6-5 and J usage is TRBJ2-1, with D possibly matching TRBD2 (5 bases). Trimming removed 5 bases at V and 5 bases at J, with 13 bases between. Per the germline V gene, CDR1 is MNHEY and CDR2 is SVGAGI. The CDR3 runs 14 residues. The CDR3 is CASSPRTGHNEQFF. DNA for the CDR3: TGTGCCAGCAGTCCGAGGACTGGGCACAATGAGCAGTTCTTC.

The chain has TRBV6-5 and TRBJ2-5; 11 bases are a match to TRBD2. Trimming removed 6 bases from V and 3 bases from J; junction bases left unmatched: 3. This CDR3 has 14 residues. Germline CDR1 MNHEY, CDR2 SVGAGI. The CDR3 loop is CASRLAGGEETQYF. The CDR3 DNA follows: TGTGCCAGCAGGCTAGCGGGAGGTGAAGAGACCCAGTACTTC.

V gene TRBV7-2 combines with J gene TRBJ1-4; 8 nucleotides line up with TRBD1. V gave up 2 bases and J gave up 5 bases; unmatched junction bases: 7. From germline, CDR1 is SGHTA and CDR2 FQGNSA. The CDR3 has 16 residues. CDR3: CASSLRGDRGNEKLFF. The CDR3, as DNA: TGTGCCAGCAGCTTACGCGGAGACAGGGGCAATGAAAAACTGTTTTTT.

Only a few counts were recorded for this clone. The rearrangement links TRBV4-2 to TRBJ2-1; no clear D. Trimming cost V 0 bases and J 6 bases, with 6 bases left between them. Per the germline V gene, CDR1 is LGHNA and CDR2 is YNFKEQ. The CDR3 is made up of 13 amino acids. The CDR3 nucleotides read TGTGCCAGCAGCCAAGATCTTGGCAATGAGCAGTTCTTC. This codes for CASSQDLGNEQFF.

This chain connects TRBV18 to TRBJ1-3, with a possible D match to TRBD1 (6 bases). The CDR3 runs to 16 residues. V shed 5 bases and J shed 3 bases, with 17 bases lying between them. Looked up from germline, CDR1 is KGHSH and CDR2 is LQKENI. CDR3 bases: TGTGCCAGCTCATCTACAGGGACTGAAAGTGGAAACACCATATATTTT. Translation: CASSSTGTESGNTIYF.

V and J are TRBV7-6 and TRBJ2-1; a possible D gene is TRBD2 (5 bases). The CDR3 loop spans 15 amino acids. V was shortened by 0 bases and J by 4 bases, with 10 bases between the two germline ends. The germline V gene encodes CDR1 SGHVS and CDR2 FNYEAQ. The chain's CDR3 is CASSLAGVEYNEQFF. The DNA for the CDR3 is TGTGCCAGCAGCTTAGCGGGAGTTGAGTACAATGAGCAGTTCTTC.